This entry is about one TCR beta chain. The CDR3 contains 13 residues. Germline loops: CDR1 MGHDK, CDR2 SYGVNS. The germline V and J ends were trimmed by 7 bases and 4 bases, with 11 bases remaining between them. TCRdb re-analysed the reads in MiXCR, keeping a single row per CDR3 protein. This table has fewer than 300,000 distinct CDR3 sequences, under 30% appearing once. The sample belongs to a study of T cell repertoires in cytomegalovirus infection. At the level of the study: It can be stated that public TCR beta signatures indicated CMV infection as well as a matching HLA type.

The chain carries TRBV25-1 and TRBJ1-5, with D unresolved. This TCR derives from a human donor in good health (CMV status not recorded). Some clones in this sample may be carry-over from other donors' samples. The sequenced material came from PBMCs. CDR3 amino acids: CASTFWKNQPQHF. CDR3 in DNA: TGTGCCAGCACTTTCTGGAAAAATCAGCCCCAGCATTTT.